The 4 T cell receptor beta chains reported below all come from one sample, sequenced in a study of T cell changes during pregnancy in multiple sclerosis. Sequenced by immunoSEQ multiplex PCR; TCRdb stores in-frame clones only, minus some. The sample includes over 100,000 clones, about 90% of them seen just once. This specimen was peripheral blood, taken in the third trimester of pregnancy. These receptors all come from a female donor with multiple sclerosis, enrolled in a pregnancy study.

CDR3 region: CASSPGGLETQYF. The DNA for the CDR3 is TGCGCCAGCAGCCCGGGGGGATTGGAGACCCAGTACTTC. The chain joins TRBV5-1 to TRBJ2-5; 7 bases line up with TRBD2. The germline CDR1 and CDR2 sequences are SGHRS and YFSETQ. Germline trimming cut 4 bases from V and 5 bases from J; bases unmatched to any gene: 5. CDR3 length equals 13 residues.

The chain has TRBV19 and TRBJ2-1; D possibly corresponds to TRBD2 (6 bases). The germline V and J ends were trimmed by 3 bases and 9 bases, with 12 bases remaining between them. Germline CDR1 and CDR2: LNHDA and SQIVND (reference sequence). There are 13 residues in the CDR3. CDR3 sequence reads: CASSIGRYSEQFF. The CDR3 nucleotides read TGTGCCAGTAGTATTGGGAGGTATTCTGAGCAGTTCTTC.

The chain joins TRBV5-4 to TRBJ2-5, with a weak D call TRBD1 (5 bases). There are 14 residues in the CDR3. The germline V gene encodes CDR1 SGHNT and CDR2 YYREEE (reference sequence). Trimming shortened V by 1 base and J by 3 bases, and 10 bases separated the two germline ends. CDR3 loop: CASSLRQGKETQYF. The CDR3 bases are TGTGCCAGCAGCTTGAGGCAGGGAAAAGAGACCCAGTACTTC.

The gene calls are TRBV2 and TRBJ1-5; D gene ambiguous. Germline CDR1 and CDR2: SNHLY and FYNNEI. This CDR3 region has 14 residues. Trimming took off 4 bases at V and 7 bases at J, with 14 bases between the two ends. The DNA for the CDR3 is TGTGCCAGCAGTGCGACGGGAAGCAGACAGCCCCAGCATTTT. Its translation: CASSATGSRQPQHF. Full variable domain (remainder filled in from reference TRBV2 and TRBJ1-5): EPEVTQTPSHQVTQMGQEVILRCVPISNHLYFYWYRQILGQKVEFLVSFYNNEISEKSEIFDDQFSVERPDGSNFTLKIRSTKLEDSAMYFCASSATGSRQPQHFGDGTRLSIL.